Shown below are 8 T cell receptor beta chains from a single sample sequenced in a study of beta chain features in type 1 diabetes. The sequenced template was cDNA made from the entire isolated RNA. The method was immunoSEQ multiplex PCR; TCRdb's version includes in-frame clones alone and lacks a portion of them. Altogether 300,000 to 400,000 clones are present, 10% to 15% being singletons, with the ten largest covering roughly 0.015%. The specimen sequenced was naive CD4+ T cells from blood. Receptors were obtained from a man younger than 30 in good health.

This clone has more than one count but fewer than ten. This chain joins TRBV7-9 and TRBJ2-3; 7 positions agree with TRBD2. V was clipped by 5 bases and J by 2 bases; unmatched bases: 13. Germline values: CDR1 SEHNR, CDR2 FQNEAQ (reference sequence). CDR3 length: 17 residues. CDR3 DNA: TGTGCCAGCAGCCAAGTTCGTGGGCTAGCGGACACAGATACGCAGTATTTT. This codes for CASSQVRGLADTDTQYF.

The J gene is TRBJ2-1, the V gene TRBV5-1, with D possibly matching TRBD2 (7 bases). The CDR3 is made up of 18 amino acids. Per germline, CDR1 SGHRS and CDR2 YFSETQ. Trimming left V 0 bases short and J 5 bases short, with 21 bases between. The CDR3 nucleotides read TGCGCCAGCAGCTTGGCCATCATTTGGCGGGGGCCGGACAATGAGCAGTTCTTC. Amino acids: CASSLAIIWRGPDNEQFF.

The V gene is TRBV28, the J gene TRBJ1-2; D is perhaps TRBD1 (6 bases). The germline CDR1 and CDR2 sequences are MDHEN and SYDVKM. The V gene lost 11 bases and the J gene lost 7 bases, with 17 bases spanning the gap. The CDR3 runs to 12 residues. Here the CDR3 DNA reads TGTGCCGGGGGGGGCTTTCGGGGTGGCTACACCTTC. Protein: CAGGGFRGGYTF.

The J gene is TRBJ2-2, the V gene TRBV30, with 8 nucleotides matching TRBD1. This CDR3 contains 14 residues. Germline V gene lookup returns CDR1 GTSNPN and CDR2 SVGIG (reference sequence). The V and J ends lost 8 bases and 6 bases, in that order; junction bases with no gene match: 11. The CDR3 region has the DNA TGTGCCCGACGGACAGGGCTAGACTCCGGGGAGCTGTTTTTT. Protein sequence: CARRTGLDSGELFF.

There are a few counts of this clone. The chain employs TRBV13 and TRBJ2-4, with D uncertain. The germline V gene has CDR1 PRHDT and CDR2 FYEKMQ (reference sequence). Trimming took off 5 bases at V and 2 bases at J, with 10 bases between the two ends. The CDR3 has 14 residues. The CDR3 region has the DNA TGTGCCAGCAGCCCCTCGTTTTCCAAAAACATTCAGTACTTC. It yields the protein CASSPSFSKNIQYF.

This clone was observed many times. The chain carries TRBV29-1 and TRBJ2-7; D may be TRBD1 (5 bases). V was cut by 7 bases and J by 1 base, with 11 bases left in between. In germline, CDR1 is SQVTM, CDR2 ANQGSEA. This CDR3 has 12 amino acids. CDR3 in amino acids: CSGWTRSYEQYF. In nucleotides, the CDR3 is TGCAGCGGGTGGACACGATCCTACGAGCAGTACTTC.

This rearrangement joins TRBV30 to TRBJ2-5, with TRBD2 identical over 7 bases. Gene TRBJ2-7 matches the end of the DNA better, so the J call may be wrong. The CDR3 spans 13 residues. CDR1 GTSNPN and CDR2 SVGIG come from the germline V gene (reference sequence). CDR3 bases: TGTGCCTGCCCCAAGGGAGGGACTCTCGAGCAGTACTTC. Translating it yields CACPKGGTLEQYF.

V usage is TRBV27 and J usage is TRBJ2-7; 8 bases fit TRBD2. The germline gives CDR1 MNHEY, CDR2 SMNVEV (reference sequence). The trim removed 6 bases at V and 3 bases at J, leaving 13 bases unmatched. This CDR3 region has 16 residues. CDR3 DNA: TGTGCCAGCAGCCACGGGGGGGCCCGACGGCACTACGAGCAGTACTTC. This codes for CASSHGGARRHYEQYF.